This T cell receptor beta chain was retrieved from a study of cytomegalovirus exposure and HLA in healthy donors. Study details: Unique TCRs numbering roughly 85 million, obtained from HLA-typed donors, made up an early data release.

PCR was performed using 60 Vbeta and 13 Jbeta primers. Original methodology: It was a later analysis that counted roughly 80 million unique TCR beta chains, of which approximately 11 million were shared. The protocol was immunoSEQ multiplex PCR, while the TCRdb copy is restricted to in-frame clones and leaves out a portion. The V and J calls and clone size are taken from that table; D and trimming were inferred from the DNA. The sample yields some 110,000 clones, more than 70% seen once. With regard to this clone: Its antigen is unknown.

Study-wide findings and caveats: A later analysis, which compared TCR beta chains of equal frequency, found the HLA-associated ones more clonally expanded. Later, an analysis found that common viral pathogens appeared to be linked with several of the most significant clusters.

V was pared by 1 base and J by 1 base, with 7 bases between. Per germline, CDR1 SGHTA and CDR2 FQGNSA. The CDR3 is 14 residues long. This clonotype was obtained from a man over 45 in good health and CMV-seropositive. The chain combines TRBV7-2 with TRBJ1-1; D unresolved. The sample was PBMCs. The CDR3 here is CASSLVSGNTEAFF. In nucleotides, the CDR3 is TGTGCCAGCAGCTTAGTCTCGGGGAACACTGAAGCTTTCTTT. The variable domain in full, with the rest retrieved from reference TRBV7-2 and TRBJ1-1, is GAGVSQSPSNKVTEKGKDVELRCDPISGHTALYWYRQSLGQGLEFLIYFQGNSAPDKSGLPSDRFSAERTGGSVSTLTIQRTQQEDSAVYLCASSLVSGNTEAFFGQGTRLTVV.